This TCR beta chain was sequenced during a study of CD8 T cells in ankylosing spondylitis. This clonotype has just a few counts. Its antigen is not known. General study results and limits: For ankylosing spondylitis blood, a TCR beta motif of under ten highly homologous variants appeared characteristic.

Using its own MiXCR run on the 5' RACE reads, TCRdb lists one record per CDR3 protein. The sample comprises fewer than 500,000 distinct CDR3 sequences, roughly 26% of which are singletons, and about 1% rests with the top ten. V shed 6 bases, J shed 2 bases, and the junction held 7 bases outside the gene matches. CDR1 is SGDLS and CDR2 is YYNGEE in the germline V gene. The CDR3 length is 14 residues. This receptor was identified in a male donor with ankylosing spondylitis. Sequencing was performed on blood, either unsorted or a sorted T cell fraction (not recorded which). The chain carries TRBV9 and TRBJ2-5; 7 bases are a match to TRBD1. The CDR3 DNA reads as TGTGCCAGCACCTTGGGACAGCAGCAAGAGACCCAGTACTTC. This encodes CASTLGQQQETQYF.